This T cell receptor beta chain is drawn from a study of vaccination effects on CD4 cells after COVID-19. The wider study: Under the ViraFEST assay, PBMC were stimulated with viral peptide pools so that antigen-specific CD4+ T cells expanded. Sequencing was performed afterwards. Each culture well received over 1.5 million PBMC. These cells were then cultured in IMDM with 9.5 to 10 IU/ml IL-2 and 9 to 10 ug/ml peptides.

CD4+ T cell isolation took place after approximately 11 days of culture. Half-medium replacement with IL-2 medium occurred on days 3 and 7. About this clone itself: No antigen is known for it.

This CDR3 has 14 amino acids. The junction had 11 bases not matched to a gene; V was cut back by 10 bases and J by 5 bases. Germline V gene lookup returns CDR1 KGHDR and CDR2 SFDVKD. The protocol was immunoSEQ multiplex PCR, while the TCRdb copy is restricted to in-frame clones and leaves out a portion. The profile shows under 50,000 clones, 76% of them singletons. The receptor was derived from a human donor who had a prior SARS-CoV-2 infection. V gene TRBV24-1 combines with J gene TRBJ2-5; 8 bases align to TRBD2. Source: CD4+ T cells from PBMCs cultured without peptide, taken before COVID-19 vaccination. The CDR3: CATAAGTSVETQYF. In DNA, the CDR3 is TGTGCCACGGCTGCCGGGACTAGTGTGGAGACCCAGTACTTC.